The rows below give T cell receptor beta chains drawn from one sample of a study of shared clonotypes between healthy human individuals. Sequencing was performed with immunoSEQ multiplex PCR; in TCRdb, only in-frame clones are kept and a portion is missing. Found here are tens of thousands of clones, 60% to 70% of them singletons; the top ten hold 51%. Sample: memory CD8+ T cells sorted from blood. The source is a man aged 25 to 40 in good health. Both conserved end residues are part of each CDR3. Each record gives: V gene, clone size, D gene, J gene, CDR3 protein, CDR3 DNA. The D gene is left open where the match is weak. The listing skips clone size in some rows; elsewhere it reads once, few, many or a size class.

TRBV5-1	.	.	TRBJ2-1	CASSFGRTGRDEQFF	TGCGCCAGCAGCTTCGGGAGGACAGGGCGGGATGAGCAGTTCTTC
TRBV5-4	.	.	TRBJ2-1	CASSGGRLNNEQFF	TGTGCCAGCAGCGGGGGCAGACTAAACAATGAGCAGTTCTTC
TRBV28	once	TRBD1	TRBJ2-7	CASSHPSTGATYEQYF	TGTGCCAGCAGTCACCCGTCGACAGGGGCGACCTACGAGCAGTACTTC
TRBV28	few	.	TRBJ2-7	CASSGTVYEQYF	TGTGCCAGCAGTGGGACGGTTTACGAGCAGTACTTC
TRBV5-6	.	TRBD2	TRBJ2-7	CASSLGTSGRSYEQYF	TGTGCCAGCAGCTTGGGGACTAGCGGGAGATCCTACGAGCAGTACTTC
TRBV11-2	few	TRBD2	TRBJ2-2	CASSLAGGTGELFF	TGTGCCAGCAGCTTGGCGGGAGGCACCGGGGAGCTGTTTTTT
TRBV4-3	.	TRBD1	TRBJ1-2	CASSQDRAGYGYTF	TGCGCCAGCAGCCAGGACAGGGCGGGCTATGGCTACACCTTC
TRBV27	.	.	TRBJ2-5	CASSITNGRGETQYF	TGTGCCAGCAGTATAACCAACGGCCGGGGAGAGACCCAGTACTTC
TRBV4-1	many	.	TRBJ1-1	CASSPRQAGSPEAFF	TGCGCCAGCAGCCCCCGCCAAGCAGGGAGTCCTGAAGCTTTCTTT
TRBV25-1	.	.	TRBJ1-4	CASSEHQPNEKLFF	TGTGCCAGCAGTGAACATCAACCTAATGAAAAACTGTTTTTT
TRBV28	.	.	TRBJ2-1	CASSLWDNEQFF	TGTGCCAGCAGTTTATGGGATAATGAGCAGTTCTTC
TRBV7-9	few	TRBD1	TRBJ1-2	CASSPREGGHGYTF	TGTGCCAGCAGCCCTAGAGAAGGGGGCCATGGCTACACCTTC
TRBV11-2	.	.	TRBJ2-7	CASSLDLPLTGPTYEQYF	TGTGCCAGCAGCTTAGATCTACCCCTAACGGGACCAACCTACGAGCAGTACTTC
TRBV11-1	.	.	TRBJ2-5	CASSSTLGRNPDGETQYF	TGTGCCAGCAGCTCAACGCTGGGACGGAATCCCGATGGAGAGACCCAGTACTTC
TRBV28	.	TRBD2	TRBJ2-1	CASRKRLAGFSNEQFF	TGTGCCAGCAGAAAGCGTCTAGCGGGATTCTCCAATGAGCAGTTCTTC
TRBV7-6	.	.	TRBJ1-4	CASSFPPGQPETNEKLFF	TGTGCCAGCAGCTTCCCGCCTGGACAGCCTGAGACTAATGAAAAACTGTTTTTT
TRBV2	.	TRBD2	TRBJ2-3	CASSETGGPRDTQYF	TGTGCCAGCAGTGAGACGGGAGGGCCGAGAGATACGCAGTATTTT
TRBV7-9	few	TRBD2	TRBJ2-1	CASSQGLAGRGYNEQFF	TGTGCCAGCAGCCAGGGACTAGCGGGAAGGGGATACAATGAGCAGTTCTTC
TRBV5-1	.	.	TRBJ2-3	CASSPGQTDTQYF	TGCGCCAGCAGCCCCGGACAGACAGATACGCAGTATTTT
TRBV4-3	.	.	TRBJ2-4	CASSHGQAEGIQYF	TGCGCCAGCAGCCACGGGCAGGCGGAGGGCATTCAGTACTTC
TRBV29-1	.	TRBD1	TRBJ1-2	CSVEIETGNYGYTF	TGCAGCGTTGAGATCGAGACAGGGAACTATGGCTACACCTTC
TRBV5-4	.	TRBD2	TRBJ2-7	CASSPALAGNPEDEQYF	TGTGCCAGCAGCCCTGCACTAGCGGGGAACCCCGAAGACGAGCAGTACTTC
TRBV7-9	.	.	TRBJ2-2	CASSQDGYTGELFF	TGTGCCAGCAGCCAAGACGGGTACACCGGGGAGCTGTTTTTT
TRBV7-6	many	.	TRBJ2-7	CASSLQDGLGNEQYF	TGTGCCAGCAGCTTACAGGACGGACTGGGTAACGAGCAGTACTTC
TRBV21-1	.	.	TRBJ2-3	CASSKVLADQTDTDTQYF	TGTGCCAGCAGCAAAGTCCTAGCGGACCAAACTGACACAGATACGCAGTATTTT
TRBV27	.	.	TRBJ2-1	CASSLLAETDEQFF	TGTGCCAGCAGTTTACTGGCAGAGACAGATGAGCAGTTCTTC
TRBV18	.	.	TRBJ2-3	CASSPGVGRWISTDTQYF	TGTGCCAGCTCACCAGGGGTGGGCCGTTGGATTAGCACAGATACGCAGTATTTT
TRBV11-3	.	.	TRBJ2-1	CASSLEGAGTSSYNEQFF	TGTGCCAGCAGCTTAGAGGGGGCAGGGACTTCATCCTACAATGAGCAGTTCTTC
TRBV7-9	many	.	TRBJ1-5	CASSLGTQPQHF	TGTGCCAGCAGCTTAGGTACTCAGCCCCAGCATTTT
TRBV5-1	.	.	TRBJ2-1	CASSQLDGRNEQFF	TGCGCCAGCAGCCAGCTGGACGGTCGGAATGAGCAGTTCTTC
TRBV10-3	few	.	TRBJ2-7	CAAMGVYEQYF	TGTGCCGCGATGGGCGTCTACGAGCAGTACTTC
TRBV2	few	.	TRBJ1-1	CASSLGPAFF	TGTGCCAGCAGCCTAGGGCCAGCTTTCTTT
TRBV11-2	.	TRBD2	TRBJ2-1	CASSPLQGGTDEQFF	TGTGCCAGCAGCCCCCTCCAGGGAGGGACGGATGAGCAGTTCTTC
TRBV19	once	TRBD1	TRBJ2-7	CASSMSGQGLTIRSYEQYF	TGTGCCAGTAGTATGTCGGGACAGGGTCTCACCATCCGCTCCTACGAGCAGTACTTC
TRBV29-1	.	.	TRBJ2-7	CSVGVAGTYEQYF	TGCAGCGTTGGGGTTGCCGGAACCTACGAGCAGTACTTC
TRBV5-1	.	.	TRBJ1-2	CASSLVGGYTNYGYTF	TGCGCCAGCAGCCTGGTCGGAGGGTACACTAACTATGGCTACACCTTC
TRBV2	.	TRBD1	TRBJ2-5	CASSESGTGGSWETQYF	TGTGCCAGCAGTGAATCTGGTACAGGGGGGTCGTGGGAGACCCAGTACTTC
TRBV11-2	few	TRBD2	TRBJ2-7	CASSLGLAGVYEQYF	TGTGCCAGCAGCTTAGGGCTAGCGGGAGTCTACGAGCAGTACTTC
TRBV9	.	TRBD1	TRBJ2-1	CASSEQGDNEQFF	TGTGCCAGCAGCGAACAGGGGGACAATGAGCAGTTCTTC
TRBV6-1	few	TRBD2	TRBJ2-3	CASSEGTSGSDTQYF	TGTGCCAGCAGTGAGGGGACTAGCGGGAGTGATACGCAGTATTTT
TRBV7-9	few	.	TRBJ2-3	CASGEIGEASFTDTQYF	TGTGCCAGCGGGGAAATCGGGGAAGCGAGTTTCACAGATACGCAGTATTTT
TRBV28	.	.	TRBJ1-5	CASNHRERRRSNQPQHF	TGTGCCAGCAACCATCGCGAAAGGCGACGGAGCAATCAGCCCCAGCATTTT
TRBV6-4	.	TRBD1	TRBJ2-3	CASSDSTGQGPTDTQYF	TGTGCCAGCAGTGACTCGACGGGACAGGGACCCACAGATACGCAGTATTTT
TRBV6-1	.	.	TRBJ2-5	CASSDGHPGTQYF	TGTGCCAGCAGTGACGGGCACCCTGGGACCCAGTACTTC
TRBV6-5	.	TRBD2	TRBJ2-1	CASSLAGGRNEQFF	TGTGCCAGTTCGCTAGCGGGGGGGCGCAATGAGCAGTTCTTC
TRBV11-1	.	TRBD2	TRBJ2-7	CASSQGLAGYEQYF	TGTGCCAGCAGCCAGGGACTAGCGGGCTACGAGCAGTACTTC
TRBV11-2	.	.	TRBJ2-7	CASSWTYEQYF	TGTGCCAGCAGCTGGACGTACGAGCAGTACTTC
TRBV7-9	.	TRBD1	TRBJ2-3	CASSLTGGDTQYF	TGTGCCAGCAGCCTTACAGGGGGAGATACGCAGTATTTT